The sequence of this T cell receptor beta chain was determined in a study of molecular identifiers for immune sequencing clone quantification. This CDR3 has 14 amino acids. Trimming cost V 10 bases and J 8 bases, with 23 bases left between them. Germline CDR1 and CDR2: ENHRY and SYGVKD. TCRdb processed the PCR reads anew with MiXCR; each CDR3 protein has one entry. The data show approximately 500,000 distinct CDR3 sequences, over 20% seen once. Sorted cells numbering 20,000 to 1,000,000, with 10%, 30% or 50% RNA, yielded the naive CD8 libraries. This clonotype was obtained from a human donor in good health. Some libraries in this study had Jurkat cell RNA spiked in. The chain recombines TRBV10-3 with TRBJ1-2; D is unclear. Sample: naive CD8+ T cells from blood, with Jurkat cell RNA spiked in. Documented subset: FACS-sorted CD8+CD4-CCR7+CD45RA+ naive T cells. As DNA, the CDR3 is TGTGCCACGGGAAGAATGGACGCCCTGAGAGGCTACACCTTC. Translation: CATGRMDALRGYTF.